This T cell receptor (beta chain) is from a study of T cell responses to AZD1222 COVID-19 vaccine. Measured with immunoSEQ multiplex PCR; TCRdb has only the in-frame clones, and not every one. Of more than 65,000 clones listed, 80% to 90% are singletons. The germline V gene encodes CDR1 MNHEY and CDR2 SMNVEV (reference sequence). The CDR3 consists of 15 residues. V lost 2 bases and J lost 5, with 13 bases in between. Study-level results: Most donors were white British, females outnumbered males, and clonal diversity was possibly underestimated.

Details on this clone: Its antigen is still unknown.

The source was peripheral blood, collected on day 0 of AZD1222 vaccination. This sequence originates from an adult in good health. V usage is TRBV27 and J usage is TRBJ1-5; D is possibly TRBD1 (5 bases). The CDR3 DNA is TGTGCCAGCAGTTTACCCAGGGCTCCCGATCAGCCCCAGCATTTT. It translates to CASSLPRAPDQPQHF.